This paragraph covers one T cell receptor beta chain sequence. In the study's own analysis: Reference gene primer amplification in the assay estimated nucleated cell counts. TCRdb's table, derived via immunoSEQ multiplex PCR, lists solely in-frame clones and lacks some. The D gene and trimming were derived from the DNA, and the V and J assignments and clone size from that table. Among about 160,000 clones listed, roughly 90% were seen once. This sample stems from a study of blood T cell repertoires in COVID-19. Turning to the study itself: The study drew acute and convalescent COVID-19 samples from the United States, Italy and Spain. PBMCs, B-cell-depleted T cells, or T cells provided the cDNA or gDNA that made up the material.

The V gene's germline CDR1 is SQVTM and CDR2 ANQGSEA. The CDR3 consists of 13 residues. V was clipped by 7 bases and J by 3 bases, with 12 bases between them. This clonotype was obtained from a woman in her sixties who had recovered from COVID-19. This chain joins TRBV29-1 and TRBJ2-2; unclear D gene. The sample comprised peripheral blood. For the CDR3, the DNA is TGCAGCGGGTCAAGGAGTTACACCGGGGAGCTGTTTTTT. It encodes CSGSRSYTGELFF.